This T cell receptor beta chain was retrieved from a study of shared T cell receptors in the human thymus. Only in-frame clones appear in the TCRdb table, and some are missing; sequencing was by immunoSEQ multiplex PCR. The sample lists roughly 660,000 clones, 70% to 90% occurring once. This clone appeared a few times. The V end lost 0 bases, the J end lost 7 bases, and 22 bases lay between the germline ends. CDR3 size: 17 residues. The germline V gene has CDR1 SGHDN and CDR2 FVKESK. The sample was also reused in another study, on human thymus T cells. That study reports: Donors consisted of healthy Finnish infants (having corrective surgery for congenital heart defects). During corrective heart surgery, resections were taken, and the thymus tissue came from them. Gene usage for V and J segments appeared biased in thymic and blood repertoires. Unrelated individuals had highly overlapping thymic repertoires, as reported in related research.

The receptor comes from a boy under two years old with a congenital heart defect. Sequenced: thymocytes. The chain combines TRBV14 with TRBJ2-7, with a weak D call TRBD2 (5 bases). The CDR3 loop reads CASSQDIIGPTSGEQYF. The DNA of the CDR3 is TGTGCCAGCAGCCAAGATATTATAGGGCCCACATCGGGGGAGCAGTACTTC.